This T cell receptor beta chain was obtained from a study of vaccination effects on CD4 cells after COVID-19. Study conclusions and caveats: Late post-vaccination samples showed marked contraction of infection- and vaccine-induced clones. Only 1 of 255 vaccine-induced clones from healthy vaccinees cross-reacted with common cold coronaviruses.

V gave up 5 bases and J gave up 4 bases; unmatched junction bases: 5. The CDR3 runs 13 residues. Germline CDR1 and CDR2: SGHNT and YYREEE (reference sequence). Isolation of CD4+ T cells took place after 10 days of culture. Testing of the vaccine recipients showed negative nucleocapsid antibodies and no prior SARS-CoV-2 infection. Assay used: immunoSEQ multiplex PCR; TCRdb lists only in-frame clones, some missing. The sample shows about 48,000 clones, 55% to 75% of them seen only once. Of note for this clone: Its antigen is currently unknown.

This sequence joins TRBV5-4 and TRBJ1-2; 7 positions match TRBD1. This TCR was recovered from a human donor who received a COVID-19 vaccine. This material consisted of CD4+ T cells from PBMCs cultured without peptide, taken before COVID-19 vaccination. The chain's CDR3 is CASSSGQTYGYTF. CDR3 sequence (DNA): TGTGCCAGCAGTTCGGGACAGACCTATGGCTACACCTTC.